Listed below are T cell receptor beta chains from one sample, sequenced in a study of CDR3 diversity in severe acne. TCRdb processed the PCR reads anew with MiXCR; each CDR3 protein has one entry. The table has roughly 100,000 distinct CDR3 sequences, roughly half seen once. The sample comprised blood. Receptors originate from a male donor with acne. CDR3s include the opening cysteine and the closing phenylalanine or tryptophan. A D gene is named only where the DNA matches it firmly. The size of a clone is reported for some rows only, either as once, few or many, or as a class for expanded clones.

j_gene	v_gene	abundance	d_gene	CDR3nt	CDR3aa
TRBJ2-3	TRBV3-2	many	NA	TGTGCCAGCAGCCAAGATAGAGCGGGAGGTTTGAATACGCAGTATTTT	CASSQDRAGGLNTQYF
TRBJ2-6	TRBV5-1	NA	NA	TGTGCCGGCAGCACTGGACTGAGCTCTGGGGCCAACGTCCTGACTTTC	CAGSTGLSSGANVLTF
TRBJ2-5	TRBV20-1	NA	TRBD2	TGCAGTGGGGTGGGAGTTGCGGGAGAGGAGGAGACCCAGTACTTC	CSGVGVAGEEETQYF
TRBJ2-1	TRBV3-1	NA	TRBD2	TGTGCCAGCAGCCAAGATCTAGCGGGAGTTTTCAATGAGCAGTTCTTC	CASSQDLAGVFNEQFF
TRBJ2-7	TRBV7-8	NA	TRBD2	TGTGCCAGCAGCTTAGCGGGACTAGCCTACGAGCAGTACTTC	CASSLAGLAYEQYF
TRBJ1-4	TRBV6-5	NA	NA	TGTGCCAGCAGTTACTCGTCAGGGAGGGTGCCTAATGAAAAACTGTTTTTT	CASSYSSGRVPNEKLFF
TRBJ1-3	TRBV3-1	NA	TRBD1	TGTGCCAGCAGCCAGGCCGGGACAGGGGCTGGAAACACCATATATTTT	CASSQAGTGAGNTIYF
TRBJ2-3	TRBV7-6	many	NA	TGTGCCAGCAGCTTATTGTCCACGTCCACAGATACGCAGTATTTT	CASSLLSTSTDTQYF
TRBJ2-7	TRBV28	many	NA	TGTGCCAGCAGTCCCACCCCCAACGAGCAGTACTTC	CASSPTPNEQYF
TRBJ1-5	TRBV27	NA	TRBD1	TGTGCCAGCAGTAGCAAGGACAGGATCAATCAGCCCCAGCATTTT	CASSSKDRINQPQHF
TRBJ2-7	TRBV9	few	TRBD1	TGTGCCAGCAGCGTCGGGGACAGGGGTGGAAACGAGCAGTACTTC	CASSVGDRGGNEQYF
TRBJ2-5	TRBV20-1	many	TRBD2	TGCAGTGCTAGAATGGCGGGGGGGCCAGAGACCCAGTACTTC	CSARMAGGPETQYF
TRBJ1-4	TRBV6-9	NA	NA	TGTGCCACCTATGGTTGGAGGGGAACCGGTGAAAAACTGTTTTTT	CATYGWRGTGEKLFF
TRBJ1-2	TRBV9	many	NA	TGTGCCAGCAGCGGATCAGGGGTGGGCTACACCTTC	CASSGSGVGYTF
TRBJ2-6	TRBV4-1	few	NA	TGCGCCAGCAGCCAAACAGCTCTCGGGGCCAACGTCCTGACTTTC	CASSQTALGANVLTF
TRBJ1-5	TRBV7-2	NA	NA	TGTGCCAGCAGCACAATCACAACTGATAGCAATCAGCCCCAGCATTTT	CASSTITTDSNQPQHF
TRBJ1-2	TRBV29-1	NA	TRBD1	TGCAGCGTCGTACAGGGGACGTATGGCTACACCTTC	CSVVQGTYGYTF
TRBJ2-2	TRBV2	few	TRBD1	TGTGCCAGCAGTGCCCACCGAACAGGGGGCTCCACCGGGGAGCTGTTTTTT	CASSAHRTGGSTGELFF
TRBJ2-2	TRBV20-1	many	NA	TGCAGTGCTAGACGCTTTCAGGGCGCGAACACCGGGGAGCTGTTTTTT	CSARRFQGANTGELFF
TRBJ1-5	TRBV6-6	NA	NA	TGTGCCAGCAGTAAGCAGACTACTGGCAATCAGCCCCAGCATTTT	CASSKQTTGNQPQHF
TRBJ2-1	TRBV28	NA	TRBD2	TGTGCCAGCAGTGCGGGGACTAGCAATCATGAGCAGTTCTTC	CASSAGTSNHEQFF
TRBJ1-2	TRBV18	NA	NA	TGTGCCAGCTCAGTGGACAGTCCCTACGGCTACACCTTC	CASSVDSPYGYTF
TRBJ2-7	TRBV10-3	NA	TRBD1	TGTGCCATCACCTCAGGGGGCAGGGAGCAGTACTTC	CAITSGGREQYF
TRBJ2-7	TRBV11-2	few	TRBD2	TGTGCCAGCAGCTTAAGCGGGACCTACGAGCAGTACTTC	CASSLSGTYEQYF
TRBJ2-2	TRBV9	NA	NA	TGTGCCAGCAGCGTAATGGGGGCGAACACCGGGGAGCTGTCTTTT	CASSVMGANTGELSF
TRBJ2-7	TRBV2	NA	NA	TGCGCCAGCAGCCGGATTATGACCGGCTCCTACGAGCAGTACTTC	CASSRIMTGSYEQYF
TRBJ1-4	TRBV6-5	NA	NA	TGTGCCAGCAACGACGCAAACGATGGGCAGGGTGTAGGGAAACTGTTTTTT	CASNDANDGQGVGKLFF
TRBJ1-1	TRBV13	medium-sized	NA	TGTGCCAGCAGCTCCCCCGTTATGACTGAAGCTTTCTTT	CASSSPVMTEAFF
TRBJ1-4	TRBV20-1	NA	TRBD1	TGCAGTGCTAGTCGGGCCGGGACAGGGGAAAAACTGTTTTTT	CSASRAGTGEKLFF
TRBJ2-7	TRBV12-3/TRBV12-4	NA	NA	TGTGCCAGCAGTCCAGGGGGGGGCCCATCCTACGAGCAGTACTTC	CASSPGGGPSYEQYF
TRBJ2-7	TRBV20-1	few	TRBD2	TGCAGTGCTACGACTAGCGGGAGCTCCTACGAGCAGTACTTC	CSATTSGSSYEQYF
TRBJ2-7	TRBV7-8	many	NA	TGTGCCAGCAGCTCTATTAAGGGAAGAGGCGAGCAGTACTTC	CASSSIKGRGEQYF
TRBJ1-1	TRBV5-1	many	NA	TGCGCCAGCAGCTTGGCAGGGTGGTCTGAAGCTTTCTTT	CASSLAGWSEAFF
TRBJ2-5	TRBV5-6	many	NA	TGTGCCAGCAGCGGGGATCCGGGACTGGTACGAGAGACCCAGTACTTC	CASSGDPGLVRETQYF
TRBJ2-5	TRBV25-1	once	NA	TGTGCCAGCAGTTTATGGGGGCTGGAAGAGACCCAGTACTTC	CASSLWGLEETQYF
TRBJ2-1	TRBV19	many	TRBD2	TGTGCCAGTAGTATGCCGTCGTCTAGCGGGAGTTTCTACAATGAGCAGTTCTTC	CASSMPSSSGSFYNEQFF
TRBJ2-5	TRBV5-1	NA	NA	TGCGCCAGCAGCTTGGCCGGTTGGCGGGTACGGGAGACCCAGTACTTC	CASSLAGWRVRETQYF
TRBJ2-5	TRBV7-9	few	NA	TGTGCCAGCAGTTTTTCAGGGGAGACCCAGTACTTC	CASSFSGETQYF
TRBJ2-5	TRBV6-2/TRBV6-3	many	TRBD2	TGTGCCAGCAGCACCGGGACTAGCGGGAGACTAGGGGAAGAGACCCAGTACTTC	CASSTGTSGRLGEETQYF
TRBJ1-1	TRBV10-3	many	NA	TGTGCCATCAGTGCGCTGGGCAGGGGAAGCGGAAACACTGAAGCTTTCTTT	CAISALGRGSGNTEAFF
TRBJ1-2	TRBV30	once	NA	TGTGTCTCAAACACAGGGAGGGGCTACACCTTC	CVSNTGRGYTF
TRBJ2-1	TRBV5-1	NA	NA	TGCGCCAGCAGCTTGAGAACGGCTGATGAGCAGTTCTTC	CASSLRTADEQFF
TRBJ1-1	TRBV30	many	NA	TGTGCCTGGAGTGGCCTCTTTCATGAAGCTTTCTTT	CAWSGLFHEAFF
TRBJ2-7	TRBV24-1	NA	TRBD1	TGTGCCACCAGTGACCGGGACAGGCTCTCCTACGAGCAGTACTTC	CATSDRDRLSYEQYF
TRBJ1-5	TRBV20-1	few	TRBD1	TGCAGTGCCCCCCGGACAGGGGATGTGGGGGGGTATCAGCCCCAGCATTTT	CSAPRTGDVGGYQPQHF
TRBJ1-2	TRBV19	many	NA	TGTGCCAGTAGTCAGCCGGGGTCCGAGGCTAACTATGGCTACACCTTC	CASSQPGSEANYGYTF
TRBJ2-7	TRBV7-9	many	TRBD1	TGTGCCAGCAGCGCTGACAGGGGGGACGAGCAGTACTTC	CASSADRGDEQYF
TRBJ2-7	TRBV20-1	once	NA	TGCAGTGTAAGGGGGGACGAGCAGTACTTC	CSVRGDEQYF
TRBJ1-3	TRBV11-2	few	NA	TGTGCCAGCAGACGACCGGACCCGGACACCATATATTTT	CASRRPDPDTIYF
TRBJ2-6	TRBV11-1	NA	NA	TGTGCCAGCAGGGCTGTAAAGTGGAGCTCTGGGGCCAACGTCCTGACTTTC	CASRAVKWSSGANVLTF
TRBJ2-1	TRBV27	NA	NA	TGTGCCAGCGGACTGGGGGGCAGACTCTACAATGAGCAGTTCTTC	CASGLGGRLYNEQFF
TRBJ1-2	TRBV10-3	NA	TRBD1	TGTGCCATCAAAAGGGACAGCCAAATCTATGGCTACACCTTC	CAIKRDSQIYGYTF
TRBJ1-4	TRBV11-3	NA	NA	TGTGCCAGCAGCTTAAAACGGAATAATGAAAAACTGTTTTTT	CASSLKRNNEKLFF